What follows are 27 T cell receptor beta chains derived from one specimen sequenced in a study of blood T cell repertoires in COVID-19 (TCRdb year 2020). Library prep was done by the immunoSEQ multiplex PCR assay. The clones in this table, taken by TCRdb from immuneACCESS, are in-frame only. Not every clone is retained; where verified, under half of the shortfall comes from an unresolved V gene, and the cause of the rest is unknown. The sample table records a few hundred thousand clones; about 86% of these occur just once. Jointly, the top ten make up approximately 9.3% of the sample. Sequencing was carried out using PBMCs or T cells enriched from blood (not recorded which). These receptors were taken from a woman in her forties or fifties who had recovered from COVID-19.

The chain joins TRBV4-1 to TRBJ1-1; TRBD1 matches 9 bases. This CDR3 contains 19 residues. Germline V CDR1 and CDR2: MGHRA, YSYEKL. Trimming at V came to 4 bases and at J to 4 bases, leaving 19 bases not matched to a gene. CDR3 bases: TGCGCCAGCAGCCGGTCTTTGTCCCGGGACAGGGTTAGAAGCACTGAAGCTTTCTTT. Amino acids: CASSRSLSRDRVRSTEAFF.

The V and J genes are TRBV5-1 and TRBJ2-7; 8 nucleotides line up with TRBD1. V shed 0 bases, J shed 5 bases, and the junction held 7 bases outside the gene matches. Germline CDR1 reads SGHRS; CDR2 reads YFSETQ. This CDR3 has 15 amino acids. The CDR3 DNA is TGCGCCAGCAGCTTGGCCCCGACAGGGGACAACGAGCAGTACTTC. Residues: CASSLAPTGDNEQYF.

The chain uses TRBV6-5 and TRBJ2-2; the match to TRBD1 covers 8 bases. The CDR3 is 13 amino acids. V shed 6 bases, J shed 6 bases, and the junction held 3 bases outside the gene matches. Looked up from germline, CDR1 is MNHEY and CDR2 is SVGAGI. CDR3 residues: CASRQGVAGELFF. DNA for the CDR3: TGTGCCAGCAGACAGGGGGTCGCCGGGGAGCTGTTTTTT.

The chain uses TRBV6-5 and TRBJ1-1; D might be TRBD1 (5 bases). Trimming left V 4 bases short and J 6 bases short, with 12 bases between. The CDR3 covers 13 residues. Germline V gene lookup returns CDR1 MNHEY and CDR2 SVGAGI. CDR3 DNA sequence: TGTGCCAGCAGTTGGGTAAGGGGCTCTGAAGCTTTCTTT. It codes for CASSWVRGSEAFF.

This clone was counted a few times. The chain couples TRBV18 to TRBJ1-4; D ambiguous. Trimming removed 4 bases at V and 2 bases at J, with 11 bases between. Germline CDR1 reads KGHSH; CDR2 reads LQKENI. There are 15 residues in the CDR3. The CDR3 DNA sequence: TGTGCCAGCTCACAGGACTCGGGCACTAATGAAAAACTGTTTTTT. Its protein is CASSQDSGTNEKLFF.

Comments on this clone: Other nucleotide sequences from this sample produce the same CDR3. The chain recombines TRBV2 with TRBJ1-5, with no clear D. V was pared by 4 bases and J by 3 bases, with 10 bases between. CDR1 SNHLY and CDR2 FYNNEI come from the germline V gene. The CDR3 has 14 residues. The CDR3 spells CASSAGGYNQPQHF. In nucleotides, the CDR3 is TGTGCCAGCAGTGCGGGAGGGTACAATCAGCCCCAGCATTTT.

The rearrangement uses TRBV10-3 and TRBJ1-2, with 7 positions matching TRBD1. CDR3 length equals 13 residues. The V gene end was trimmed by 6 bases and the J gene end by 3 bases; junction bases not matched to a gene: 4. Per the germline V gene, CDR1 is ENHRY and CDR2 is SYGVKD. The CDR3 coding sequence is TGTGCCATCAGGGCCAGGGGGGACTATGGCTACACCTTC. Its protein product is CAIRARGDYGYTF.

J is TRBJ1-4 and V is TRBV27; 8 nucleotides line up with TRBD1. Germline V lookup: CDR1 MNHEY, CDR2 SMNVEV (reference sequence). This CDR3 is 15 amino acids long. The ends lost 4 bases at V and 7 bases at J; junction bases unmatched: 8. CDR3 sequence (DNA): TGTGCCAGCAGTTCCCTCCAGGGGGCGAGTGAAAAACTGTTTTTT. It yields the protein CASSSLQGASEKLFF.

The V and J genes are TRBV7-2 and TRBJ1-2; tentatively, D is TRBD1 (5 bases). The length of the CDR3 is 13 residues. Germline V gene sequence: CDR1 SGHTA, CDR2 FQGNSA. V was cut by 5 bases and J by 7 bases, with 14 bases left in between. The CDR3 loop reads CASSPRQWGGYTF. CDR3 nucleotide sequence: TGTGCCAGCAGCCCGAGACAGTGGGGTGGCTACACCTTC.

This clone came up a few times. The chain recombines TRBV30 with TRBJ1-4; D is uncertain. The germline gives CDR1 GTSNPN, CDR2 SVGIG (reference sequence). This CDR3 contains 12 residues. V was shortened by 4 bases and J by 8 bases, with 11 bases between the two germline ends. The CDR3 DNA is TGTGCCTGGACCCGGGGAGGAGAAAAACTGTTTTTT. Translating it yields CAWTRGGEKLFF.

The chain employs TRBV7-2 and TRBJ1-6, with unresolved D. CDR1 is SGHTA and CDR2 is FQGNSA in the germline V gene. The CDR3 consists of 17 residues. The germline V and J ends were trimmed by 5 bases and 0 bases, with 14 bases remaining between them. Here the CDR3 DNA reads TGTGCCAGCAGCCCGATACATTTGGCCTCCTATAATTCACCCCTCCACTTT. It specifies CASSPIHLASYNSPLHF.

The rearrangement links TRBV24-1 to TRBJ1-6; 12 bases agree with TRBD1. Germline lookup yields CDR1 KGHDR and CDR2 SFDVKD. This CDR3 has 14 amino acids. V dropped 7 bases and J dropped 10; count of bases not matched to a gene: 4. The CDR3 spells CATSEGQGASPLHF. CDR3 bases: TGTGCCACCAGCGAGGGACAGGGGGCATCACCCCTCCACTTT.

The rearrangement joins TRBV6-5 to TRBJ1-2, with 12 bases that match TRBD1. V lost 6 bases to trimming and J lost 6 bases; unmatched junction nucleotides: 5. This CDR3 is built from 14 residues. CDR1 is MNHEY and CDR2 is SVGAGI in the germline V gene. The CDR3 sequence is CASRPGQGADGYTF. The CDR3 DNA follows: TGTGCCAGCAGACCGGGACAGGGGGCTGATGGCTACACCTTC.

This chain joins TRBV14 and TRBJ1-3; 7 bases fit TRBD1. The germline CDR1 and CDR2 sequences are SGHDN and FVKESK. Trimming cost V 4 bases and J 2 bases; bases outside gene matches: 2. The CDR3 covers 14 residues. In DNA form, the CDR3 reads TGTGCCAGCAGCCGAACAGGGGCTGGAAACACCATATATTTT. Encoded protein: CASSRTGAGNTIYF.

J is TRBJ1-5 and V is TRBV5-6; D uncertain. The CDR3 spans 15 residues. The V end lost 0 bases, the J end lost 2 bases, and 9 bases lay between the germline ends. Germline-derived CDR1 and CDR2 are SGHDT and YYEEEE. The CDR3 loop reads CASSLAGGGNQPQHF. As DNA, the CDR3 is TGTGCCAGCAGCTTGGCAGGTGGTGGCAATCAGCCCCAGCATTTT.

The chain combines TRBV3-1 (or the pseudogene TRBV3-2) with TRBJ2-5, with 13 bases identical to TRBD2. CDR1 and CDR2 (germline): LGHDT, YNNKEL (reference sequence). There are 19 residues in the CDR3. V gave up 2 bases and J gave up 5 bases; unmatched junction bases: 14. CDR3 in amino acids: CASSQLGTSGASAQETQYF. The DNA for the CDR3 is TGTGCCAGCAGCCAATTGGGGACTAGCGGGGCGTCTGCCCAGGAGACCCAGTACTTC.

V usage is TRBV6-1 and J usage is TRBJ1-5, with unresolved D. V gave up 2 bases and J gave up 7 bases, with 9 bases separating them. Germline lookup yields CDR1 MNHNS and CDR2 SASEGT. The CDR3 runs to 13 residues. CDR3 sequence (DNA): TGTGCCAGCAGTGAACTGGGAGGCCAGCCCCAGCATTTT. Protein sequence: CASSELGGQPQHF.

The rearrangement joins TRBV5-6 to TRBJ1-2, with D unclear. Germline CDR1 SGHDT, CDR2 YYEEEE. V was shortened by 0 bases and J by 8 bases, with 14 bases between the two germline ends. The CDR3 spans 14 residues. The CDR3 protein is CASSLAIVTDGYTF. The CDR3 DNA follows: TGTGCCAGCAGCTTGGCCATAGTAACAGACGGCTACACCTTC.

The gene calls are TRBV19 and TRBJ1-2; a possible D gene is TRBD1 (6 bases). The CDR3 totals 18 residues. In germline, CDR1 is LNHDA, CDR2 SQIVND (reference sequence). V was cut by 4 bases and J by 9 bases, with 30 bases left in between. The DNA of the CDR3 is TGTGCCAGTAGTAATCAGGTCAGGGGCGTGAGACTACGACGGAGCTACACCTTC. This sequence encodes CASSNQVRGVRLRRSYTF.

V and J are TRBV18 and TRBJ2-5, with unresolved D. V lost 3 bases, J lost 3 bases, and 5 bases lay in between. The CDR3 runs to 12 residues. Germline CDR1 reads KGHSH; CDR2 reads LQKENI. The CDR3 here is CASSPSEETQYF. The CDR3 DNA is TGTGCCAGCTCACCGAGCGAAGAGACCCAGTACTTC.

V and J are TRBV28 and TRBJ2-1; no clear D gene. Germline loops: CDR1 MDHEN, CDR2 SYDVKM. The CDR3 sequence is 11 residues long. Trimming took off 2 bases at V and 11 bases at J, with 7 bases between the two ends. The CDR3 region is CASSLRTQQFF. DNA of the CDR3: TGTGCCAGCAGTTTACGAACACAGCAGTTCTTC.

The chain uses TRBV6-4 and TRBJ2-3; 11 bases agree with TRBD2. Germline V gene sequence: CDR1 MRHNA, CDR2 SNTAGT. This CDR3 has 15 residues. V lost 4 bases and J lost 2; bases outside the gene matches: 2. The CDR3 spells CASSASGGYTDTQYF. The CDR3 DNA follows: TGTGCCAGCAGTGCTAGCGGGGGGTACACAGATACGCAGTATTTT.

This chain connects TRBV7-2 to TRBJ2-3; D might be TRBD1 (5 bases). Deletions cut 6 bases from V and 4 bases from J, with 17 bases between. The CDR3 has 15 amino acids. Germline V CDR1 and CDR2: SGHTA, FQGNSA. CDR3 protein: CASSRQSLSADTQYF. The CDR3 DNA is TGTGCCAGCAGTCGACAGAGTCTCAGTGCAGATACGCAGTATTTT.

This chain connects TRBV6-1 to TRBJ1-2; D perhaps matches TRBD1 (6 bases). The V gene's germline CDR1 is MNHNS and CDR2 SASEGT. The CDR3 extends over 15 amino acids. The V end was cut by 2 bases, the J end by 1 base, with 11 bases between. For the CDR3, the DNA is TGTGCCAGCAGTGAACAGGGGAGATTTAACTATGGCTACACCTTC. As protein: CASSEQGRFNYGYTF.

The genes are TRBV28 and TRBJ2-1; 9 bases line up with TRBD1. V lost 5 bases to trimming and J lost 6 bases; unmatched junction nucleotides: 5. Per germline, CDR1 MDHEN and CDR2 SYDVKM. The CDR3 extends over 14 amino acids. CDR3 coding DNA: TGTGCCAGCAGTCAGGGACAGGGAACCAATGAGCAGTTCTTC. Translating gives CASSQGQGTNEQFF.

This clone occurred once. Here the CDR3 DNA reads TGTGCCAGCAGTGATCTTGGCTCGGGGGTCGGGGAGCTGTTTTTT. Its protein product is CASSDLGSGVGELFF. The chain recombines TRBV2 with TRBJ2-2, with a possible D match to TRBD2 (6 bases). V lost 3 bases and J lost 7, with 15 bases in between. CDR1 and CDR2 from the germline V gene are SNHLY and FYNNEI. The CDR3 totals 15 residues.

The V gene is TRBV28, the J gene TRBJ1-2, with 8 bases that match TRBD1. The CDR3 loop spans 15 amino acids. V dropped 5 bases and J dropped 8; count of bases not matched to a gene: 13. Per the germline V gene, CDR1 is MDHEN and CDR2 is SYDVKM. CDR3 sequence (DNA): TGTGCCAGCAGTACACCGACAGGACAGGGTGGGGGCTACACCTTC. Protein product: CASSTPTGQGGGYTF.